The 18 T cell receptor beta chains below all came from one sample that was sequenced in a study of cytomegalovirus exposure and HLA in healthy donors. The PCR made use of 60 Vbeta and 13 Jbeta primers. Some clones are missing from TCRdb's copy, which holds only in-frame ones; the method was immunoSEQ multiplex PCR. The sample gives about 110,000 clones, roughly 73% of which show up once; 2% to 3% is in the top ten. Material: PBMCs. These receptors originate from a man aged 35-49 years in good health and CMV-seronegative.

This chain links TRBV4-2 with TRBJ1-2, with 9 bases identical to TRBD1. Germline V gene data show CDR1 as LGHNA and CDR2 as YNFKEQ. V shed 4 bases, J shed 8 bases, and the junction held 5 bases outside the gene matches. The CDR3 is made up of 13 amino acids. This chain's CDR3 is CASSLQGAGGYTF. CDR3 sequence (DNA): TGTGCCAGCAGCCTACAGGGGGCGGGGGGCTACACCTTC.

This clone has only one observation. The rearrangement uses TRBV2 and TRBJ2-4; the match to TRBD1 covers 10 bases. CDR3 length: 16 amino acids. Germline V CDR1 and CDR2: SNHLY, FYNNEI. V dropped 6 bases and J dropped 6; count of bases not matched to a gene: 11. CDR3 in DNA: TGTGCCAGCAGGTCAACCGGGACAGGGGCCCCAAACATTCAGTACTTC. Amino acid sequence: CASRSTGTGAPNIQYF.

The chain has TRBV5-1 and TRBJ2-7; 9 nucleotides align to TRBD1. CDR3 size: 15 residues. The V segment lost 0 bases and the J segment 5 bases; nucleotides outside the gene matches: 6. Germline V gene data show CDR1 as SGHRS and CDR2 as YFSETQ. The chain's CDR3 is CASSLGDRVKDEQYF. The DNA for the CDR3 is TGCGCCAGCAGCTTGGGGGACAGGGTTAAGGACGAGCAGTACTTC.

This chain connects TRBV6-1 to TRBJ2-3; 8 bases line up with TRBD2. The CDR3 contains 15 residues. In germline, CDR1 is MNHNS, CDR2 SASEGT. Unmatched junction bases numbered 8, after V lost 3 bases and J lost 6 bases. Here the CDR3 DNA reads TGTGCCAGCAGTGAGGGCGGGACTAGTAGGGATACGCAGTATTTT. Translated: CASSEGGTSRDTQYF.

The chain has TRBV29-1 and TRBJ2-5; the D gene is possibly TRBD1 (6 bases). Germline V gene lookup returns CDR1 SQVTM and CDR2 ANQGSEA. Trimming removed 7 bases from V and 9 bases from J, with 12 bases in between. The CDR3 runs to 10 residues. The CDR3 DNA is TGCAGCGCCTCAGAGGGGGCCCAGTACTTC. Translated: CSASEGAQYF.

The V gene is TRBV19, the J gene TRBJ1-1; a weak D match, TRBD1 (5 bases). V was shortened by 3 bases and J by 3 bases, with 14 bases between the two germline ends. The CDR3 spans 15 residues. Germline CDR1 is LNHDA and CDR2 is SQIVND (reference sequence). The CDR3 loop reads CASSMTVGWDTEAFF. The CDR3 DNA is TGTGCCAGTAGTATGACAGTAGGCTGGGACACTGAAGCTTTCTTT.

This clone has only one observation. This rearrangement joins TRBV5-4 to TRBJ2-2; tentative D call: TRBD1 (5 bases). CDR1 is SGHNT and CDR2 is YYREEE in the germline V gene (reference sequence). Trimming cost V 0 bases and J 1 base, with 10 bases left between them. The length of the CDR3 is 16 residues. CDR3 in DNA: TGTGCCAGCAGCTTGGGGTCCAGGGTGAACACCGGGGAGCTGTTTTTT. It encodes CASSLGSRVNTGELFF. Full variable domain (remainder filled in from reference TRBV5-4 and TRBJ2-2): ETGVTQSPTHLIKTRGQQVTLRCSSQSGHNTVSWYQQALGQGPQFIFQYYREEENGRGNFPPRFSGLQFPNYSSELNVNALELDDSALYLCASSLGSRVNTGELFFGEGSRLTVL.

This chain uses TRBV4-2 with TRBJ1-1; D not resolved. CDR3 length equals 14 residues. Germline V gives CDR1 LGHNA, CDR2 YNFKEQ. V was shortened by 4 bases and J by 10 bases, with 19 bases between the two germline ends. The chain's CDR3 is CASSPEGDLTGAFF. CDR3 in DNA: TGTGCCAGCAGCCCGGAAGGAGACCTGACCGGAGCTTTCTTT.

The chain is built from TRBV5-6 and TRBJ2-3; 7 nucleotides align to TRBD2. Germline CDR1 and CDR2: SGHDT and YYEEEE. This CDR3 is built from 15 residues. Trimming cost V 1 base and J 4 bases; bases outside gene matches: 6. In DNA, the CDR3 is TGTGCCAGCAGCTTGCTTGGTAGCGGGCCAGATACGCAGTATTTT. This sequence encodes CASSLLGSGPDTQYF.

This chain links TRBV9 with TRBJ2-3, with 7 nucleotides matching TRBD2. The trim removed 3 bases at V and 2 bases at J, leaving 3 bases unmatched. The CDR3 is 14 amino acids. CDR1 is SGDLS, CDR2 YYNGEE, per germline. The CDR3 nucleotides read TGTGCCAGCAGCGACCTAGCGGACACAGATACGCAGTATTTT. Translation: CASSDLADTDTQYF.

This chain connects TRBV5-4 to TRBJ2-1; 13 positions match TRBD2. The V and J ends lost 3 bases and 8 bases, in that order; junction bases with no gene match: 11. The CDR3 length is 17 residues. Looked up from germline, CDR1 is SGHNT and CDR2 is YYREEE (reference sequence). CDR3 loop: CASSSELAGGPGDEQFF. The CDR3 bases are TGTGCCAGCAGCTCAGAACTAGCGGGGGGGCCTGGGGATGAGCAGTTCTTC.

The rearrangement links TRBV6-4 to TRBJ1-5; perhaps TRBD1 as D (5 bases). Germline assignment: CDR1 MRHNA and CDR2 SNTAGT. There are 13 residues in the CDR3. Trimming took 9 bases from V and 6 from J, leaving 15 bases between them. The CDR3 DNA reads as TGTGCCAGATCGCGGGGGTTGGGTCAGCCCCAGCATTTT. It is translated as CARSRGLGQPQHF.

The CDR3 reads CASSYAGLNTGELFF. The CDR3 coding sequence is TGTGCCAGCAGTTATGCGGGACTAAACACCGGGGAGCTGTTTTTT. The V and J genes are TRBV6-6 and TRBJ2-2, with 7 bases fitting TRBD2. Germline CDR1 MNHNY, CDR2 SVGAGI (reference sequence). V lost 3 bases and J lost 2; bases outside the gene matches: 3. CDR3 size: 15 residues.

The J gene is TRBJ1-1, the V gene TRBV6-6; TRBD1 matches at 8 bases. J gave up 10 bases and V 1 base, and 11 bases lay outside the gene matches. CDR3 length: 15 residues. The germline V gene encodes CDR1 MNHNY and CDR2 SVGAGI (reference sequence). CDR3 sequence reads: CASSYLSGTGVVAFF. In DNA form, the CDR3 reads TGTGCCAGCAGTTACTTATCGGGGACAGGAGTCGTAGCTTTCTTT.

CDR3 in amino acids: CASSPRAGVREKLFF. CDR3 coding DNA: TGTGCCAGCAGCCCTCGGGCAGGGGTGAGGGAAAAACTGTTTTTT. The chain couples TRBV7-2 to TRBJ1-4; a weak D match, TRBD1 (6 bases). CDR3 length: 15 residues. V lost 5 bases, J lost 8 bases, and 18 bases lay in between. Germline assignment: CDR1 SGHTA and CDR2 FQGNSA.

As concerns this clone: The DNA is left out, because the CDR3 cannot be placed on it with certainty; the CDR3 is given as TCRdb lists it. The chain combines TRBV11-2 with TRBJ1-1; the D call in the table, TRBD1, was not verified against the DNA. Counting both end residues, the CDR3 totals 14 amino acids. CDR1 is SGHAT, CDR2 FQNNGV, per germline. CDR3 loop: CASSFGSGDREAFF.

This rearrangement joins TRBV7-8 to TRBJ1-6, with a weak D call TRBD1 (6 bases). The germline CDR1 and CDR2 sequences are SGHVS and FQNEAQ. The V end lost 1 base, the J end lost 10 bases, and 14 bases lay between the germline ends. The CDR3 extends over 15 amino acids. CDR3: CASSLEWGRVSPLHF. Here the CDR3 DNA reads TGTGCCAGCAGCTTAGAGTGGGGGCGCGTCTCACCCCTCCACTTT. The whole variable domain, filled in from reference TRBV7-8 and TRBJ1-6, reads GAGVSQSPRYKVAKRGQDVALRCDPISGHVSLFWYQQALGQGPEFLTYFQNEAQLDKSGLPSDRFFAERPEGSVSTLKIQRTQQEDSAVYLCASSLEWGRVSPLHFGNGTRLTVT.

The CDR3 DNA is TGTGCCAGCAGCTTAGCGGGGGGCTATAGAGAGACCCAGTACTTC. Amino acid sequence: CASSLAGGYRETQYF. The rearrangement links TRBV7-3 to TRBJ2-5, with 8 bases fitting TRBD2. CDR3 length: 15 amino acids. The V gene's germline CDR1 is SGHTA and CDR2 FQGTGA. The V segment lost 2 bases and the J segment 4 bases; nucleotides outside the gene matches: 6. The whole variable domain, filled in from reference TRBV7-3 and TRBJ2-5, reads GAGVSQTPSNKVTEKGKYVELRCDPISGHTALYWYRQSLGQGPEFLIYFQGTGAADDSGLPNDRFFAVRPEGSVSTLKIQRTERGDSAVYLCASSLAGGYRETQYFGPGTRLLVL.